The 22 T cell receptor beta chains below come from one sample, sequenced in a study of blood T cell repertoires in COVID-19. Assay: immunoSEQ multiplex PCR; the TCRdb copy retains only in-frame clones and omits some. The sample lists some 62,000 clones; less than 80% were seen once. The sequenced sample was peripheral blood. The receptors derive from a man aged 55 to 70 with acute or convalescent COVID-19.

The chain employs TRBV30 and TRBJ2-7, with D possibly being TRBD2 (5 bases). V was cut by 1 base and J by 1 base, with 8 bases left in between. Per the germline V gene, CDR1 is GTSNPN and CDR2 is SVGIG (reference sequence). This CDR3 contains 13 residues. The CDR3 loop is CAWSGGGSYEQYF. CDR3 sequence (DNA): TGTGCCTGGAGTGGTGGAGGTTCCTACGAGCAGTACTTC.

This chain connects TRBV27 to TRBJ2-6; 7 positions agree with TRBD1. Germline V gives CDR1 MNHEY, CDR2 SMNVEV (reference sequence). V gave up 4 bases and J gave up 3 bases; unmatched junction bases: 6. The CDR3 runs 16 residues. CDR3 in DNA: TGTGCCAGCAGTTGGGAGACAGGGAATGGGGCCAACGTCCTGACTTTC. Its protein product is CASSWETGNGANVLTF.

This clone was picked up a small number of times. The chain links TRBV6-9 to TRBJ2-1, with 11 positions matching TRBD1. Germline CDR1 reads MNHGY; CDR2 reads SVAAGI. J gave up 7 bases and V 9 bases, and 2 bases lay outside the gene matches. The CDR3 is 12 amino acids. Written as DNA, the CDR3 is TGTGCCAGGGGACAGGGGGGAAATGAGCAGTTCTTC. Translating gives CARGQGGNEQFF.

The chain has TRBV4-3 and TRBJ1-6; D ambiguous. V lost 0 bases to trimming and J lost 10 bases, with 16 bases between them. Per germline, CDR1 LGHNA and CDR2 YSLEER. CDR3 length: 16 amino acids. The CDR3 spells CASSQDPQRGRSPLHF. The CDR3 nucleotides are TGCGCCAGCAGCCAAGATCCTCAACGCGGGCGGTCACCCCTCCACTTT.

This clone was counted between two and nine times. The CDR3 spells CATSDSLETAKNIQYF. The CDR3 DNA reads as TGTGCCACCAGTGACAGCCTGGAGACAGCCAAAAACATTCAGTACTTC. The chain joins TRBV24-1 to TRBJ2-4; D is unclear. V was cut by 4 bases and J by 0 bases, with 12 bases left in between. Germline V gene data show CDR1 as KGHDR and CDR2 as SFDVKD. CDR3 length: 16 residues.

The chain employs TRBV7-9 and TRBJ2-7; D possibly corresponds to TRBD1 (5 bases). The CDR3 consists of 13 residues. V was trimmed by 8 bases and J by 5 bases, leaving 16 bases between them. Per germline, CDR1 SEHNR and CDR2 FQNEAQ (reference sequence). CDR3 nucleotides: TGTGCCAGCTTCGGGCCTGGGGCTCACGAGCAGTACTTC. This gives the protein CASFGPGAHEQYF.

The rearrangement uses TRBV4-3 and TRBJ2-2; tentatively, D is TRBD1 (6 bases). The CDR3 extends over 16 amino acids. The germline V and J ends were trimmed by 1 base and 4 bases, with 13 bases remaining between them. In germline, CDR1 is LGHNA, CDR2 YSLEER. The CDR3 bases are TGCGCCAGCAGCCAAGGTTCCGGGACATCCACCGGGGAGCTGTTTTTT. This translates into CASSQGSGTSTGELFF.

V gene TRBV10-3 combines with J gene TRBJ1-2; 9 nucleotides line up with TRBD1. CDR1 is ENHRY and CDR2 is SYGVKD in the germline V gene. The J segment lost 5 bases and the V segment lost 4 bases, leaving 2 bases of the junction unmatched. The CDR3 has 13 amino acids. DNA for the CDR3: TGTGCCATCAGTGGAGGGACAGGGTATGGCTACACCTTC. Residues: CAISGGTGYGYTF.

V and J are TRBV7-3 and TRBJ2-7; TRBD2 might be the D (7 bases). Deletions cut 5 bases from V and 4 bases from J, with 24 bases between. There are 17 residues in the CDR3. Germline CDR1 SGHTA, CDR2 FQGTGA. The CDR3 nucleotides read TGTGCCAGCAGCCCCCCGGGGAGGGGGGACAAGCCTTACGAGCAGTACTTC. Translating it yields CASSPPGRGDKPYEQYF.

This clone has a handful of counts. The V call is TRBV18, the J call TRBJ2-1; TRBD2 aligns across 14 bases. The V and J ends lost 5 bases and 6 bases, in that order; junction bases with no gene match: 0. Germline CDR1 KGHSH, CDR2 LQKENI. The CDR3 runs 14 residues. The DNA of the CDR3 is TGTGCCAGCTCAGGACTAGCGGGAGGCAATGAGCAGTTCTTC. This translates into CASSGLAGGNEQFF.

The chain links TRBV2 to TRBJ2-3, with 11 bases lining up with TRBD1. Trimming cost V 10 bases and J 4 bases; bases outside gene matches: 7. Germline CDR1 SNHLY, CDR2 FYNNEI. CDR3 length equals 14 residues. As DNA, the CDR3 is TGTGCCACCTCTGGACAGGGGGCTCCAGATACGCAGTATTTT. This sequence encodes CATSGQGAPDTQYF.

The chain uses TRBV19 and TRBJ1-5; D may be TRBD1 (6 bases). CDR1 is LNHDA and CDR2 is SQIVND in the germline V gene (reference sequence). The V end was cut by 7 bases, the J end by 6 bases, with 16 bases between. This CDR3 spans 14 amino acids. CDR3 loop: CASTDRKGGQPQHF. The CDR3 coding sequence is TGTGCCAGTACTGACAGGAAGGGTGGTCAGCCCCAGCATTTT.

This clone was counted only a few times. The CDR3 bases are TGTGCCAGCCGGGCGGGGGAAACCTACGAGCAGTACTTC. Amino acids: CASRAGETYEQYF. The chain employs TRBV2 and TRBJ2-7; 7 positions agree with TRBD2. Germline V lookup: CDR1 SNHLY, CDR2 FYNNEI. V was clipped by 8 bases and J by 2 bases; unmatched bases: 6. CDR3 length equals 13 residues. Filled out from reference TRBV2 and TRBJ2-7, the complete variable domain reads EPEVTQTPSHQVTQMGQEVILRCVPISNHLYFYWYRQILGQKVEFLVSFYNNEISEKSEIFDDQFSVERPDGSNFTLKIRSTKLEDSAMYFCASRAGETYEQYFGPGTRLTVT.

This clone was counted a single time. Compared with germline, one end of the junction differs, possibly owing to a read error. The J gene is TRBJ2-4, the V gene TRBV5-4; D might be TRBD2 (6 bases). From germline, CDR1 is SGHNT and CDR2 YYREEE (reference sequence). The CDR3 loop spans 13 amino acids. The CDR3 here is CVSSLGGKNIQYF. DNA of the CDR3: TGTGTCAGCAGCTTGGGAGGAAAAAACATTCAGTACTTC.

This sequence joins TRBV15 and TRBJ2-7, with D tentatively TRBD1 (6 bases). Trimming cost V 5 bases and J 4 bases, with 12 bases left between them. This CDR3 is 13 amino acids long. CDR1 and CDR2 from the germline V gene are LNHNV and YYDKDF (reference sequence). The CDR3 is CATSRSQGYEQYF. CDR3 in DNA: TGTGCCACCAGCCGGTCCCAGGGGTACGAGCAGTACTTC. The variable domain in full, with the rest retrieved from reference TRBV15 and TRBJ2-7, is DAMVIQNPRYQVTQFGKPVTLSCSQTLNHNVMYWYQQKSSQAPKLLFHYYDKDFNNEADTPDNFQSRRPNTSFCFLDIRSPGLGDTAMYLCATSRSQGYEQYFGPGTRLTVT.

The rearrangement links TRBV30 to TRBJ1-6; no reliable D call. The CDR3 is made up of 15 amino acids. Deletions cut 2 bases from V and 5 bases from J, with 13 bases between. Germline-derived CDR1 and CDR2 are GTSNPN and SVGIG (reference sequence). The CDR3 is CAWSNVGVHNSPLHF. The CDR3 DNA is TGTGCCTGGAGTAACGTTGGAGTACATAATTCACCCCTCCACTTT. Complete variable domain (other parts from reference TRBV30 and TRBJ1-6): SQTIHQWPATLVQPVGSPLSLECTVEGTSNPNLYWYRQAAGRGLQLLFYSVGIGQISSEVPQNLSASRPQDRQFILSSKKLLLSDSGFYLCAWSNVGVHNSPLHFGNGTRLTVT.

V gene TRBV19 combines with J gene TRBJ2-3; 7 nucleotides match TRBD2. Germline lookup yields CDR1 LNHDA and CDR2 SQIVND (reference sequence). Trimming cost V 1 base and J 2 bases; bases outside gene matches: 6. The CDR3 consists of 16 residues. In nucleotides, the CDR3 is TGTGCCAGTAGTATAGGTTGGCGGGAGATCACAGATACGCAGTATTTT. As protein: CASSIGWREITDTQYF.

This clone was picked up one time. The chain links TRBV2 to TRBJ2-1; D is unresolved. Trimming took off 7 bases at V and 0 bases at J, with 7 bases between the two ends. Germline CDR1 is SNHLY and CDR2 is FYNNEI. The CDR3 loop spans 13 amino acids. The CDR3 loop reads CASIQDSYNEQFF. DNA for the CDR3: TGTGCCAGCATCCAGGACTCCTACAATGAGCAGTTCTTC.

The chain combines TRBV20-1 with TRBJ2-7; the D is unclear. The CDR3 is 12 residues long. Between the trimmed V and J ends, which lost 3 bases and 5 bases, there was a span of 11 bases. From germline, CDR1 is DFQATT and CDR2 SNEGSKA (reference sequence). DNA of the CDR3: TGCAGTGCTAGTAAGACGAGCGACGAGCAGTACTTC. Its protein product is CSASKTSDEQYF.

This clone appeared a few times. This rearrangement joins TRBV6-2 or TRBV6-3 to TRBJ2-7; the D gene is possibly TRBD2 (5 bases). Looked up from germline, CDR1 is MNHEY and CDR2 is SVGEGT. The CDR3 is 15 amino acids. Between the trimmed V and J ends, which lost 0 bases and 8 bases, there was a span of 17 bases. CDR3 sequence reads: CASSYSISFPGKQYF. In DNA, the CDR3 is TGTGCCAGCAGTTACTCGATTAGTTTCCCGGGGAAGCAGTACTTC.

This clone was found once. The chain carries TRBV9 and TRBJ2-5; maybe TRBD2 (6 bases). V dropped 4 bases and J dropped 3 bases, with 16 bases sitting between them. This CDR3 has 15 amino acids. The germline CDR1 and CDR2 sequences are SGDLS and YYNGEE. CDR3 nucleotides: TGTGCCAGCAGCCCGGAAAGCGGGCTCAAAGAGACCCAGTACTTC. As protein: CASSPESGLKETQYF.

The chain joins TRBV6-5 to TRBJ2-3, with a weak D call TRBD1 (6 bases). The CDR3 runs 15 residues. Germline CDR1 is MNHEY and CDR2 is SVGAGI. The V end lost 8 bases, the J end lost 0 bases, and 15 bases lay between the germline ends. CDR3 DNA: TGTGCCAGCTTGGACAGACAGCCTAGCACAGATACGCAGTATTTT. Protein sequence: CASLDRQPSTDTQYF.